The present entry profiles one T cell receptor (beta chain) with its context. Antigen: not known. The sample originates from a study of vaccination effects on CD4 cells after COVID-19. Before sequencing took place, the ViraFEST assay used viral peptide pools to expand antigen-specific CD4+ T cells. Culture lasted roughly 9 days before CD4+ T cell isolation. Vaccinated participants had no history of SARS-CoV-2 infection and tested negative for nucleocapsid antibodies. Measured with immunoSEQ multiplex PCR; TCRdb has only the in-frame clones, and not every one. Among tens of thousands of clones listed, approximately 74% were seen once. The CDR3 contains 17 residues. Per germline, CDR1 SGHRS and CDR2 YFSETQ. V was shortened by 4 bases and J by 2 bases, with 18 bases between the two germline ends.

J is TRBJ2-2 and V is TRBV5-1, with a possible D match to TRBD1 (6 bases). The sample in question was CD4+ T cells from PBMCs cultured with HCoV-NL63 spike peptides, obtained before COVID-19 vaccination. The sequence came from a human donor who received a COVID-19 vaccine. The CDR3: CASSPTPDRINTGELFF. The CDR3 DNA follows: TGCGCCAGCAGCCCGACCCCGGACAGAATCAACACCGGGGAGCTGTTTTTT.